This T cell receptor beta chain was profiled in a study of CD8 T cells in ankylosing spondylitis (dated by TCRdb to the late 2010s). Looking at the study overall: T cell receptor beta repertoires were profiled in healthy donors and ankylosing spondylitis patients so that disease-linked TCR variants could be found. Samples of peripheral blood were taken, and for ankylosing spondylitis patients, synovial fluid was collected as well. In total, the full study cohort was made up of nearly 110 healthy donors and some 26 ankylosing spondylitis patients. The paper as a whole reports these results and caveats: The disease-linked clones were reported as significantly enriched in matched synovial fluid samples from ankylosing spondylitis patients. Some motif variants were previously reported in synovial fluid and blood of reactive arthritis patients, suggesting common disease-initiation mechanisms. A CD8+ phenotype was shown by the disease-linked clones, which were found at relatively low frequencies in peripheral blood. Blood from ankylosing spondylitis patients appeared to be characterized by a TCR beta motif made up of seven or eight highly homologous amino acid variants.

This clonotype appeared many times. Its antigen is not yet known. Base qualities are missing; no much larger clone stands one base away. Sequencing was performed on an Illumina HiSeq 2500. Quantitative 5'-RACE with molecular barcodes was used to prepare TCR beta libraries. As for the authors' bioinformatics: A new computational method based on a probabilistic model of VDJ rearrangement was used to identify disease-linked TCR variants. Clones were called with MiXCR by TCRdb after fastp trimmed the public reads at Q25, and only in-frame beta chains were retained. Each entry merges the rows of one CDR3 protein and shows their most common DNA and genes. The V and J calls follow TCRdb's processing rather than the paper's. The sample includes over 700,000 distinct CDR3 sequences, with around a fifth observed a single time. The top ten clonotypes cover about a fifth of the sample. Ends trimmed: V by 6 bases, J by 3 bases; bases unmatched to a gene: 5. CDR3 length: 14 amino acids, cysteine to phenylalanine. CDR3 DNA is the only sequence kept; it has 42 bases, read in frame from the first base.

This clonotype was obtained from a male donor with ankylosing spondylitis. The sequenced sample consisted of blood, either unsorted or a sorted T cell fraction (not recorded which). The sequence links TRBV12-3 or TRBV12-4 to TRBJ1-5, with 7 middle bases fitting TRBD1. In nucleotides, the sequence is TGTGCCAGCAGCAATGACAGGGACAATCAGCCCCAGCATTTT. It codes for CASSNDRDNQPQHF.